This is a list of T cell receptor beta chains from one sample in a study of T cell responses to AZD1222 COVID-19 vaccine. Repertoires were generated with immunoSEQ multiplex PCR, while TCRdb's copy carries only in-frame clones and drops some. The table lists some 120,000 clones, around 89% of them singletons. This material consisted of peripheral blood, taken on day 0 of MenACWY control vaccination. Receptors were obtained from an adult in good health. CDR3s include the opening cysteine and the closing phenylalanine or tryptophan. The order of the fields is J gene, clone size, D gene, V gene, CDR3 DNA, CDR3 protein. The D gene is left open where the match is weak. Rows give clone size only sometimes, using once, few, many, or a class for an expanded clone.

TRBJ1-4	.	.	TRBV2	TGTGCCAGCAGAGCCGGGACACAAAATGAAAAACTGTTTTTT	CASRAGTQNEKLFF
TRBJ2-5	.	.	TRBV27	TGTGCCAGCAGTCCGGAACAGGAGACCCAAGAGACCCAGTACTTC	CASSPEQETQETQYF
TRBJ2-7	.	TRBD2	TRBV6-1	TGTGCCAGCAGTGAAAGCGGGAACTTTTACGAGCAGTACTTC	CASSESGNFYEQYF
TRBJ2-1	once	.	TRBV6-2/TRBV6-3	TGTGCCAGCAGTTACACGGGAAATGTCTACAATGAGCAGTTCTTC	CASSYTGNVYNEQFF
TRBJ2-7	once	.	TRBV4-2	TGTGCCAGCAGCCAAGAGGTTCAGGGGACTCTCACCTACGAGCAGTACTTC	CASSQEVQGTLTYEQYF
TRBJ1-2	.	.	TRBV7-9	TGTGCCAGCATGTCCGGAGGCAGTTATCATGGCTACACCTTC	CASMSGGSYHGYTF
TRBJ1-1	.	.	TRBV5-4	TGTGCCAGCAGCTTTGCTGGACTTTTAAACACTGAAGCTTTCTTT	CASSFAGLLNTEAFF
TRBJ2-3	.	TRBD1	TRBV2	TGTGCCAGCAGTGCCGGGACAGGGACCACAGATACGCAGTATTTT	CASSAGTGTTDTQYF
TRBJ1-1	.	.	TRBV21-1	TGTGCCAGCATCAAGGAGGACCGCATAAGCCGTATGAACACTGAAGCTTTCTTT	CASIKEDRISRMNTEAFF
TRBJ2-5	.	.	TRBV11-3	TGTGCCAGCAGCTTAGATCGGGGGCCAGGGGGTGGGGAGACCCAGTACTTC	CASSLDRGPGGGETQYF
TRBJ1-2	.	.	TRBV7-9	TGTGCCAGCAGCTTAGGGAAGGGGGAGAGCTATGGCTACACCTTC	CASSLGKGESYGYTF
TRBJ2-7	.	.	TRBV30	TGTGCCTGGAGGGACTACGAGCAGTACTTC	CAWRDYEQYF
TRBJ1-1	few	.	TRBV29-1	TGCAGCGTTGTAAGCAGGGAGGGCACTGAAGCTTTCTTT	CSVVSREGTEAFF
TRBJ1-5	once	.	TRBV2	TGTGCCAGCACTAAAGACAGCAATCAGCCCCAGCATTTT	CASTKDSNQPQHF
TRBJ1-2	.	TRBD1	TRBV18	TGTGCCAGCTCACCCAACAGGGGGGACTATGGCTACACCTTC	CASSPNRGDYGYTF
TRBJ1-1	.	.	TRBV7-5	TGTGCCAGAAGCTTAGGAACGTCTCGGGGGCTCCTCGTGAACACTGAAGCTTTCTTT	CARSLGTSRGLLVNTEAFF
TRBJ2-1	.	TRBD2	TRBV7-3	TGTGCCAGCAGCTTAAATAGCGGGAGCTCCTACAATGAGCAGTTCTTC	CASSLNSGSSYNEQFF
TRBJ2-7	.	TRBD2	TRBV30	TGTGCCTGGTCTGGCAGTCTAGCGGGAGGTGAGCAGTACTTC	CAWSGSLAGGEQYF
TRBJ1-1	.	.	TRBV7-2	TGTGCCAGCAGCTTAGGTACGTGGAACACTGAAGCTTTCTTT	CASSLGTWNTEAFF
TRBJ2-5	few	.	TRBV5-1	TGCGCCAGCAGCTTGGGACAGCTTCAAGAGACCCAGTACTTC	CASSLGQLQETQYF
TRBJ1-1	.	.	TRBV18	TGTGCCAGCTACAGCGCCCGGGACACTGAAGCTTTCTTT	CASYSARDTEAFF
TRBJ2-1	once	.	TRBV6-1	TGTGCCAGCAGTGTCGGGCACTCCCTCTCCTACAATGAGCAGTTCTTC	CASSVGHSLSYNEQFF
TRBJ2-1	.	.	TRBV12-5	TGTGCTAGTGGTTTGGTCCCCGGCCCGACCGGGATGGTTTACAATGAGCAGTTCTTC	CASGLVPGPTGMVYNEQFF
TRBJ1-5	.	.	TRBV6-5	TGTGCCAGCAGCCCCGGGACGTTGAGCAATCAGCCCCAGCATTTT	CASSPGTLSNQPQHF
TRBJ1-1	.	.	TRBV6-5	TGTGCCAGCACCCCGTGGCAGGGAGCGACTGAAGCTTTCTTT	CASTPWQGATEAFF
TRBJ1-3	.	.	TRBV5-1	TGCGCCAGCAGCCCGAGGATTGGGTCCTCTGGAAACACCATATATTTT	CASSPRIGSSGNTIYF
TRBJ2-3	.	TRBD1	TRBV29-1	TGCAGCGCGAGGACAGGGGTGACAGATACGCAGTATTTT	CSARTGVTDTQYF
TRBJ2-5	.	.	TRBV7-7	TGTGCCAGCAGCCTAGACAGAACACAAGAGACCCAGTACTTC	CASSLDRTQETQYF
TRBJ1-1	.	.	TRBV5-1	TGCGCCAGCAGCTTGGGGGGAAACACTGAAGCTTTCTTT	CASSLGGNTEAFF
TRBJ1-2	.	TRBD1	TRBV7-9	TGTGCCAGCAGCCCCAGGGGGGTCGGTGGCTACACCTTC	CASSPRGVGGYTF
TRBJ2-1	.	TRBD2	TRBV11-3	TGTGCCAGCAGCTTAGATGGGCTAGCGGGACTTAATGAGCAGTTCTTC	CASSLDGLAGLNEQFF
TRBJ2-7	.	.	TRBV7-9	TGTGCCAGCAGCTTAAATTTACAGGACGAGCAGTACTTC	CASSLNLQDEQYF
TRBJ1-2	.	TRBD1	TRBV2	TGTGCCAGCATTACAGGGGGCGCCAACTATGGCTACACCTTC	CASITGGANYGYTF
TRBJ2-5	once	.	TRBV5-1	TGCGCCAGCAGCTTGTTAACAGGGCAAGAGACCCAGTACTTC	CASSLLTGQETQYF
TRBJ2-3	.	TRBD2	TRBV10-3	TGTGCCATCAGTGAGTCGGGGACTAGCGGGAGGGGAACAGATACGCAGTATTTT	CAISESGTSGRGTDTQYF
TRBJ2-3	.	.	TRBV2	TGTGCCAGCAGGGACAGATCTAGCACAGATACGCAGTATTTT	CASRDRSSTDTQYF
TRBJ1-1	.	.	TRBV24-1	TGTGCCACCAGTGATTTTTGGGGCACTGAAGCTTTCTTT	CATSDFWGTEAFF
TRBJ1-6	once	TRBD1	TRBV11-3	TGTGCCAGCAGCAATACTAACAGGGGTAGCTTCTGGAATTCACCCCTCCACTTT	CASSNTNRGSFWNSPLHF
TRBJ2-3	few	.	TRBV6-2/TRBV6-3	TGTGCCAGCAGTTATCGCGCGGGTGCGCCCCCTTATACGCAGTATTTT	CASSYRAGAPPYTQYF
TRBJ2-5	.	.	TRBV11-3	TGTGCCAGCAGCTTAGAGGGCAGGGGAGAGACCCAGTACTTC	CASSLEGRGETQYF
TRBJ1-2	.	.	TRBV4-2	TGTGCCAGCAGCCAAGGGGCTCAAAACGGACACCTACGTTCTAACTATGGCTACACCTTC	CASSQGAQNGHLRSNYGYTF
TRBJ2-7	.	TRBD1	TRBV5-1	TGCGCCAGCAGCCCACAGGGGTCAGCCTACGAGCAGTACTTC	CASSPQGSAYEQYF
TRBJ1-6	.	TRBD1	TRBV7-3	TGTGCCAGCAGCTGGACAGGGGGAGGTAATTCACCCCTCCACTTT	CASSWTGGGNSPLHF
TRBJ1-1	.	TRBD1	TRBV27	TGTGCCAGCAGTCGACAGGGTAGCGGGAACACTGAAGCTTTCTTT	CASSRQGSGNTEAFF
TRBJ2-7	.	.	TRBV2	TGTGCCAGCAGTGCAAACTACGAGCAGTACTTC	CASSANYEQYF
TRBJ2-5	once	.	TRBV21-1	TGTGCCAGCAGCAAAGAGCTCACTAGTCAAGGCGAGACCCAGTACTTC	CASSKELTSQGETQYF
TRBJ1-3	.	.	TRBV12-3/TRBV12-4	TGTGCCAGTTTGTCTGGAAACACCATATATTTT	CASLSGNTIYF
TRBJ2-3	.	.	TRBV5-5	TGTGCCAGCAGCTTGGTACCGGCAGGGCGCGGCACAGATACGCAGTATTTT	CASSLVPAGRGTDTQYF
TRBJ1-4	.	.	TRBV25-1	TGTGCCAGCAGTGGGTTCCTCGACGGGCGTGAAAAACTGTTTTTT	CASSGFLDGREKLFF
TRBJ2-1	.	TRBD2	TRBV7-9	TGTGCCAGCAGCCGCGTGGGGACTAGCGGGATCTACAATGAGCAGTTCTTC	CASSRVGTSGIYNEQFF
TRBJ2-1	.	TRBD2	TRBV6-4	TGTGCCAGCCCGGAGGGACTAGCGGGAGTTTACAATGAGCAGTTCTTC	CASPEGLAGVYNEQFF
TRBJ1-2	.	.	TRBV25-1	TGTGCCAGCAGTGAGGAGGGTCGGGATGGCTACACCTTC	CASSEEGRDGYTF
TRBJ2-1	.	.	TRBV5-1	TGCGCCAGCAGCTTGGGGCTAAACAATGAGCAGTTCTTC	CASSLGLNNEQFF
TRBJ2-1	.	.	TRBV24-1	TGTGCCACCAGTGCTCCCAATGAGCAGTTCTTC	CATSAPNEQFF
TRBJ2-1	.	TRBD2	TRBV7-3	TGTGCCAGCAGCCTGAATAGAGCGGGGGCCTACAATGAGCAGTTCTTC	CASSLNRAGAYNEQFF
TRBJ2-1	few	TRBD1	TRBV18	TGTGCCAGCTCACCTCAGGGACAGCCGAGTGAGCAGTTCTTC	CASSPQGQPSEQFF
TRBJ1-2	.	.	TRBV5-6	TGTGCCAGCAGCTGGCGTGGAGGACCCTTCAACTATGGCTACACCTTC	CASSWRGGPFNYGYTF